The entry below gives a single TCR beta chain sequence along with its context. The same CDR3 is also encoded by other DNA sequences in this sample. The data belong to a study of blood T cell repertoires in COVID-19. Study-level background: The United States, Italy and Spain provided the acute and convalescent COVID-19 samples. Sources were T cells, B-cell-depleted T cells, or PBMCs; the material itself was cDNA or gDNA.

This CDR3 comprises 15 residues. With V trimmed by 0 bases and J by 2 bases, 3 bases remained unmatched. The V gene's germline CDR1 is LNHNV and CDR2 YYDKDF (reference sequence). Assay: immunoSEQ multiplex PCR; the TCRdb copy retains only in-frame clones and omits some. The sample contains approximately 360,000 clones, around 90% of which appear only once. V usage is TRBV15 and J usage is TRBJ2-5, with 7 nucleotides matching TRBD2. Sample: peripheral blood. This TCR was sampled from a man in his forties or fifties with acute or convalescent COVID-19. CDR3 nucleotides: TGTGCCACCAGCAGAGATCGCGGGGGTCAAGAGACCCAGTACTTC. It is translated as CATSRDRGGQETQYF.